This is a list of T cell receptor beta chains from one sample in a study of T-cell memory formation after mild COVID-19. TCRdb recomputed calls from the 5' RACE reads with MiXCR, one row per CDR3 protein. The table includes more than 75,000 distinct CDR3 sequences, roughly 23% detected once. The sequenced sample was PBMCs or a T cell subset sorted from them (not recorded which). These receptors originate from a man aged 18 to 30 who had mild COVID-19 (a few samples of this study predate the infection). Cell type and time point are not known. Each CDR3 is given with its conserved first and last residue. Fields, in order: J gene, D gene, clone size, V gene, CDR3 protein, CDR3 DNA. D genes are given only for firm matches. Not every row has a clone size; where given, it reads once, few, many or a size class.

TRBJ1-2	TRBD1	few	TRBV7-9	CASSLGGQDFNYGYTF	TGTGCTAGCAGCTTGGGGGGACAGGACTTTAACTATGGCTACACCTTC
TRBJ2-3	NA	NA	TRBV10-3	CAISESRGSTDTQYF	TGTGCCATCAGTGAGTCAAGGGGGAGCACAGATACGCAGTATTTT
TRBJ2-5	NA	few	TRBV2	CASSGMGGTQYF	TGTGCCAGCAGTGGGATGGGGGGGACCCAGTACTTC
TRBJ1-5	NA	few	TRBV6-1	CASSEQPQHF	TGTGCCAGCAGTGAGCAGCCCCAGCATTTT
TRBJ2-7	NA	NA	TRBV12-3/TRBV12-4	CASSLVAPEQYF	TGTGCCAGCAGTTTGGTTGCACCCGAGCAGTACTTC
TRBJ2-3	NA	once	TRBV20-1	CIASSNSLGATDTQYF	TGCATTGCTAGTTCGAATTCATTGGGGGCCACGGATACGCAGTATTTT
TRBJ1-1	NA	few	TRBV5-1	CASSWEDRNTEAFF	TGCGCCAGCAGCTGGGAGGACCGGAACACTGAAGCTTTCTTT
TRBJ2-5	NA	NA	TRBV5-1	CASSLSGGEWETQYF	TGCGCCAGCAGCTTGAGTGGAGGGGAATGGGAGACCCAGTACTTC
TRBJ2-3	NA	many	TRBV5-1	CASSLVQATDTQYF	TGCGCCAGCAGCTTGGTTCAGGCCACAGATACGCAGTATTTT
TRBJ2-5	TRBD2	few	TRBV29-1	CSVGLAGIQETQYF	TGCAGCGTCGGACTAGCGGGGATACAAGAGACCCAGTACTTC
TRBJ2-7	TRBD2	NA	TRBV12-3/TRBV12-4	CASSPLGSGGSYEQYF	TGTGCCAGCAGTCCCCTGGGTAGCGGGGGTTCCTACGAGCAGTACTTC
TRBJ2-7	TRBD2	many	TRBV6-2/TRBV6-3	CASGLAGPYEQYF	TGTGCCAGCGGCTTAGCGGGACCCTACGAGCAGTACTTC
TRBJ1-2	TRBD1	NA	TRBV10-3	CAISESPAATGYGYTF	TGTGCCATCAGTGAGTCGCCGGCCGCGACAGGGTATGGCTACACCTTC
TRBJ2-7	NA	few	TRBV7-9	CASSPFFGEQYF	TGTGCCAGCAGCCCTTTTTTCGGCGAGCAGTACTTC
TRBJ1-1	NA	NA	TRBV15	CATSRSRNPEAFF	TGTGCCACCAGCAGGTCCCGAAACCCTGAAGCTTTCTTT
TRBJ2-7	NA	few	TRBV7-9	CASSPNRGGFEQYF	TGTGCCAGCAGCCCGAACAGGGGAGGGTTCGAGCAGTACTTC
TRBJ1-2	NA	NA	TRBV5-1	CASSLEWPGASYGYTF	TGCGCCAGCAGCTTGGAATGGCCAGGGGCAAGCTATGGCTACACCTTC
TRBJ2-5	NA	many	TRBV2	CASSEAQMALAGETQYF	TGTGCCAGCAGTGAAGCTCAGATGGCCCTGGCTGGAGAGACCCAGTACTTC
TRBJ2-1	NA	NA	TRBV4-2	CASSQESGEQFF	TGTGCCAGCAGCCAAGAGTCCGGTGAGCAGTTCTTC
TRBJ1-5	TRBD1	few	TRBV18	CASSPPGTGEYDNQPQHF	TGTGCCAGCTCACCACCGGGGACAGGCGAATATGACAATCAGCCCCAGCATTTT
TRBJ2-1	TRBD2	NA	TRBV15	CATSRDMGLARNEQFF	TGTGCCACCAGCAGAGATATGGGACTAGCGCGGAATGAGCAGTTCTTC
TRBJ2-7	NA	NA	TRBV5-1	CASSLRASYEQYF	TGCGCCAGCAGCTTGAGGGCTAGCTACGAGCAGTACTTC
TRBJ2-5	NA	once	TRBV7-2	CASSLRGSVGETQYF	TGTGCCAGCAGCTTAAGGGGATCAGTGGGAGAGACCCAGTACTTC
TRBJ1-1	TRBD1	NA	TRBV12-3/TRBV12-4	CASSRRQGSTEAFF	TGTGCCAGCAGTAGGAGACAGGGCTCCACTGAAGCTTTCTTT
TRBJ2-7	NA	NA	TRBV11-2	CASSLGSGWGPYEQYF	TGTGCCAGCAGCTTAGGCTCGGGTTGGGGACCCTACGAGCAGTACTTC
TRBJ2-7	NA	few	TRBV15	CATSRQGGDSYEQYF	TGTGCCACCAGCAGACAGGGGGGGGACTCCTACGAGCAGTACTTC
TRBJ2-3	TRBD1	NA	TRBV2	CATGGTGLGTDTQYF	TGTGCCACCGGAGGGACAGGGTTGGGCACAGATACGCAGTATTTT
TRBJ2-5	NA	NA	TRBV20-1	CSARDVSQETQYF	TGCAGTGCCCGAGACGTCAGCCAAGAGACCCAGTACTTC
TRBJ1-1	NA	NA	TRBV20-1	CSAGQWGTEAFF	TGCAGTGCTGGACAGTGGGGGACTGAAGCTTTCTTT